This is a list of T cell receptor beta chains from one sample in a study of tumor-infiltrating lymphocytes in primary liver carcinoma. TCRdb re-called the multiplex PCR reads through MiXCR, storing one row per CDR3 protein. The table includes more than 30,000 distinct CDR3 sequences, 75% detected once. Sequencing input: tumor-adjacent normal liver tissue. These receptors came from a man between 35 and 55 years old with primary liver carcinoma and hepatitis B virus infection. Each CDR3 is given with its conserved first and last residue. D genes are given only for firm matches. Some rows mark clone size as missing; the rest say once, few, many or name a class of expanded clone.

v_gene	len	abundance	j_gene	d_gene	CDR3aa	CDR3nt
TRBV11-2	15	.	TRBJ2-6	.	CTTQRPRSGTNVLTF	TGTACCACCCAGCGGCCGCGTTCTGGGACCAACGTCCTGACTTTC
TRBV4-2	14	.	TRBJ2-7	.	CASSQVVTEDEEYF	TGTGCCAGCAGCCAAGTTGTCACCGAGGACGAGGAGTATTTC
TRBV29-1	12	few	TRBJ2-5	.	CSAWGYQETKYF	TGCAGCGCCTGGGGGTACCAAGAGACCAAGTACTTT
TRBV12-3/TRBV12-4	15	.	TRBJ1-3	.	CASTVDGSSGNTIHF	TGTGCCAGCACCGTGGACGGAAGCTCTGGAAACACCATACATTTC
TRBV5-1	15	.	TRBJ2-1	TRBD2	CASSAGLTGNNDQFF	TGCGCCAGCAGCGCGGGACTAACGGGGAACAATGATCAGTTCTTC
TRBV4-2	15	once	TRBJ2-7	.	CASSQAGEGFNEQYF	TGTGCCAGCAGCCAGGCCGGTGAGGGCTTCAACGAGCAGTACTTC
TRBV6-2/TRBV6-3	14	once	TRBJ1-2	.	CASSRSGRRMGYTF	TGTGCCAGCAGTCGTTCGGGCAGGAGAATGGGCTACACCTTC
TRBV7-9	16	.	TRBJ1-2	TRBD1	CASSFPRGQVDHCYTF	TGTGCCAGCAGTTTCCCAAGAGGACAGGTCGACCATTGCTACACCTTC
TRBV28	15	many	TRBJ2-2	.	CASSFNRPNTGELFF	TGTGCCAGCAGTTTCAACAGGCCGAACACCGGGGAGCTGTTTTTT
TRBV4-1	16	.	TRBJ1-5	TRBD1	CASGQGDRGFIEPQHF	TGCGCCAGCGGCCAAGGGGACAGGGGATTCATAGAGCCACAGCATTTT
TRBV29-1	13	medium-sized	TRBJ2-7	.	CSVEQDNSYEQYF	TGCAGCGTTGAACAGGACAATTCCTACGAGCAGTACTTC
TRBV11-2	16	.	TRBJ2-5	.	CASSLVQGRLLETQYF	TGTGCCAGCAGCTTAGTGCAGGGACGCCTCCTAGAGACCCAGTATTTC
TRBV10-3	15	.	TRBJ2-1	.	CAIRAGGISYHEQFF	TGTGCCATCAGGGCTGGCGGGATCTCCTACCATGAGCAGTTCTTC
TRBV28	13	.	TRBJ2-1	TRBD2	CANSLGTSGEQFF	TGTGCTAACAGCCTCGGGACTAGCGGTGAGCAGTTCTTC
TRBV6-5	12	.	TRBJ2-7	.	CASGSSGYEQYF	TGTGCCAGCGGTTCCTCTGGGTACGAGCAGTACTTC
TRBV4-1	13	.	TRBJ2-6	.	CASIQVGANVLTF	TGCGCCAGCATCCAAGTTGGGGCCAATGTACTGACTTTC
TRBV6-1	16	medium-sized	TRBJ2-1	.	CASTLNWGGPGDEQFF	TGTGCCAGCACACTCAATTGGGGGGGGCCCGGGGATGAGCAGTTCTTC
TRBV28	14	.	TRBJ1-5	TRBD1	CASSTTGATQPQHF	TGTGCCAGCAGTACGACAGGGGCCACACAGCCCCAGCATTTT
TRBV12-3/TRBV12-4	14	.	TRBJ1-1	.	CASSPSDATTEAFF	TGTGCCAGCAGCCCTTCCGATGCGACCACTGAAGCTTTCTTT
TRBV6-2/TRBV6-3	15	.	TRBJ2-7	TRBD2	CAGSTPTSGEYEQYF	TGTGCCGGCAGCACTCCGACTAGCGGAGAGTACGAGCAGTACTTC
TRBV6-7	14	.	TRBJ2-4	.	CASNYSGNRYVQYF	TGTGCCAGCAATTACTCCGGGAATCGGTACGTTCAGTACTTC
TRBV12-3/TRBV12-4	13	.	TRBJ1-5	TRBD1	CASSGTVNQSRHF	TGTGCCAGCAGTGGGACAGTCAATCAGTCCCGGCATTTT
TRBV4-3	15	.	TRBJ2-3	TRBD1	CANSQDWTGGQPQYF	TGCGCTAACAGCCAAGATTGGACAGGGGGACAGCCCCAGTATTTT
TRBV29-1	13	.	TRBJ2-3	.	CSVGAGVYVTQYF	TGCAGCGTTGGCGCGGGTGTGTACGTTACGCAGTATTTT